The 10 T cell receptor beta chains reported below all come from one sample, sequenced in a study of cytomegalovirus exposure and HLA in healthy donors. 60 Vbeta and 13 Jbeta primers were used in PCR. TCRdb's table, derived via immunoSEQ multiplex PCR, lists solely in-frame clones and lacks some. Of approximately 200,000 clones listed, around 79% are singletons. Sequenced sample: PBMCs. The receptors here all came from a girl aged 2-10 years in good health and CMV-seronegative.

The chain combines TRBV5-1 with TRBJ2-5; TRBD1 is a possible D gene (6 bases). Germline CDR1 reads SGHRS; CDR2 reads YFSETQ. There are 15 residues in the CDR3. Trimming took off 7 bases at V and 0 bases at J, with 16 bases between the two ends. Here the CDR3 DNA reads TGCGCCAGCCGATTCGGCCAGGGGCACCAAGAGACCCAGTACTTC. Its translation is CASRFGQGHQETQYF.

The V call is TRBV6-4, the J call TRBJ1-2, with 9 bases lining up with TRBD1. Germline V CDR1 and CDR2: MRHNA, SNTAGT. The CDR3 extends over 15 amino acids. Trimming cost V 6 bases and J 0 bases; bases outside gene matches: 5. CDR3 loop: CASRPWTGANYGYTF. The CDR3 nucleotides are TGTGCCAGCAGACCATGGACAGGGGCTAACTATGGCTACACCTTC.

This clone appeared a few times. This chain uses TRBV5-1 with TRBJ1-6, with TRBD1 matching over 7 bases. The CDR3 consists of 16 residues. The germline V gene encodes CDR1 SGHRS and CDR2 YFSETQ. Unmatched junction bases numbered 10, after V lost 2 bases and J lost 8 bases. CDR3 nucleotide sequence: TGCGCCAGCAGCTTATCCGGGACAGCGGGGGATTCACCCCTCCACTTT. It encodes CASSLSGTAGDSPLHF.

The chain uses TRBV25-1 and TRBJ2-5, with TRBD2 matching over 9 bases. This CDR3 has 14 residues. V gave up 2 bases and J gave up 5 bases; unmatched junction bases: 3. Germline-derived CDR1 and CDR2 are MGHDK and SYGVNS. This chain's CDR3 is CASSEAGGEETQYF. For the CDR3, the DNA is TGTGCCAGCAGTGAAGCGGGGGGGGAGGAGACCCAGTACTTC.

This clone has more than one count but fewer than ten. The chain combines TRBV2 with TRBJ2-7; no clear D gene. This CDR3 region has 11 residues. V shed 6 bases and J shed 2 bases, with 5 bases lying between them. Germline V gene data show CDR1 as SNHLY and CDR2 as FYNNEI. The DNA for the CDR3 is TGTGCCAGCAGGCAGGCCTACGAGCAGTACTTC. Its translation: CASRQAYEQYF.

In the case of this clone: Other DNA sequences within the sample encode an identical CDR3. V usage is TRBV10-3 and J usage is TRBJ2-3, with 7 bases lining up with TRBD1. The CDR3 consists of 16 residues. V was clipped by 5 bases and J by 0 bases; unmatched bases: 8. Per germline, CDR1 ENHRY and CDR2 SYGVKD. The CDR3 region has the DNA TGTGCCATCAGTACGTCGAGGGGGCCGAGCACAGATACGCAGTATTTT. This codes for CAISTSRGPSTDTQYF.

The chain has TRBV6-5 and TRBJ2-1; the match to TRBD2 covers 7 bases. J gave up 8 bases and V 8 bases, and 12 bases lay outside the gene matches. CDR1 and CDR2 (germline): MNHEY, SVGAGI. CDR3 length equals 14 residues. The CDR3: CASGRSGTTDEQFF. The CDR3 nucleotides read TGTGCCAGCGGGAGATCCGGGACTACGGATGAGCAGTTCTTC.

This rearrangement joins TRBV4-1 to TRBJ2-3, with TRBD1 identical over 7 bases. The CDR3 sequence is 17 residues long. After removal of 1 base from V and 3 bases from J, the junction contained 10 bases not matched to a gene. The V gene's germline CDR1 is MGHRA and CDR2 YSYEKL. Here the CDR3 reads CASSQAPGQPRTDTQYF. DNA for the CDR3: TGCGCCAGCAGCCAAGCACCGGGACAGCCAAGAACAGATACGCAGTATTTT.

The chain employs TRBV6-1 and TRBJ1-2; D unclear. Deletions cut 4 bases from V and 3 bases from J, with 9 bases between. This CDR3 has 13 residues. Looked up from germline, CDR1 is MNHNS and CDR2 is SASEGT. CDR3 region: CASSAGPYYGYTF. DNA of the CDR3: TGTGCCAGCAGTGCAGGTCCGTACTATGGCTACACCTTC.

This clone is a singleton in its sample. The chain employs TRBV27 and TRBJ1-6, with a weak D call TRBD1 (5 bases). The germline V gene encodes CDR1 MNHEY and CDR2 SMNVEV (reference sequence). Trimming removed 3 bases from V and 9 bases from J, with 12 bases in between. CDR3 length: 14 residues. The CDR3 reads CASSLDTYGSPLHF. The CDR3 coding sequence is TGTGCCAGCAGTTTGGACACCTACGGTTCACCCCTCCACTTT.